This T cell receptor (beta chain) comes out of a study of T cells in Graves' hyperthyroidism and ophthalmopathy (dated by TCRdb to the late 2010s). General notes on the study: TCR V-J signatures able to tell the groups apart were searched for in a discovery cohort of 95 to 100 patients, of whom more than 40 had Graves' ophthalmopathy and about 60 had stable Graves' hyperthyroidism. Whether ophthalmopathy could be predicted prospectively was tested in an independent validation cohort made up of 18 to 20 hyperthyroidism patients plus 17 patients who later progressed to ophthalmopathy. The 95 to 100 discovery patients were randomly divided into training and test sets at a 7:3 ratio. Thyroid tissue and blood T-cell repertoires from more than 5 Graves' hyperthyroidism patients were also compared in the study. Once sampling was done, hyperthyroidism patients were given methimazole at a starting dose of 30 mg daily, whereas ophthalmopathy patients were given high-dose intravenous methylprednisolone. According to the paper, TCR Vbeta CDR3 sequencing was carried out on 135 peripheral blood samples, which came from more than 40 ophthalmopathy, under 80 hyperthyroidism and roughly 17 progressor patients.

TCR beta CDR3 regions were amplified from RNA transcripts. The first round of RT-PCR for the TCR CDR3 was performed with the HTBI primer set and the Qiagen OneStep RT-PCR kit. Libraries were constructed in a second round of multiplex PCR, after which size selection and purification were performed. Paired-end sequencing of the libraries was performed with 100 bp reads on an Illumina HiSeq2000. The published analysis was carried out like this. SOAPnuke was used to process the raw data, removing reads that contained adapters or uncalled bases, had a mean Phred below 15, or lacked an exact match to the constant primer or identifier. COPE v1.2.5 was used to merge high-quality paired reads, and clonotypes were defined as unique nucleotide sequences. MiTCR v1.1 was used to align the clonotypes against IMGT TRBV, TRBD and TRBJ reference segments. Only V-J combinations with frequency above 0.0001, covering about 99% of repertoires, were analysed. The TCS score was defined as the ratio of F50 (clonal expansion) to E x V (chaos), calculated using BLOSUM62-based TCRdist between CDR3 peptides within each V-J. Welch's t-statistics and random forest reduced around 510 V-J features to roughly 13, which were used in a naive Bayes classifier (R e1071). Thyroid-blood repertoire similarity was quantified with the Morisita-Horn index. Clones were called with MiXCR by TCRdb after fastp trimmed the public reads at Q25, and only in-frame beta chains were retained. Each CDR3 protein gets just one entry, which takes the most common genes and DNA from the rows behind it. These V and J calls are TCRdb output, not the study's own analysis. For this sample there are more than 500,000 distinct CDR3 sequences; around 50% appear just once. The top ten clonotypes cover about 45% of the sample.

Measured from the cysteine to the phenylalanine, the CDR3 is 13 residues long. Only the CDR3 portion is preserved as DNA: 39 bases, with reading frame beginning at the first base. V lost 3 bases and J lost 5 bases; the stretch between them is 11 bases long. The germline V gene (reference sequence) specifies SEHNR as CDR1 and FQNEAQ as CDR2. Any patient with an uncontrolled infection, another autoimmune disease, pregnancy or lactation was excluded. Diagnoses were established on the basis of clinical symptoms, serum thyroxine and TRAb, thyroid ultrasound, and orbital computed tomography. Total RNA was extracted with Trizol reagent, and quality was checked on an Agilent 2100 Bioanalyzer. Overall results and qualifications from the work: Most expanded thyroid clonotypes (frequency above 0.001) were also detected in blood, a finding suggesting that blood repertoires may reflect thyroid immune responses. Sample size was not statistically predetermined, and blinding of investigators to group allocation was not performed. Ophthalmopathy was separated from stable hyperthyroidism by a 13 V-J signature model, with over 85% sensitivity and approximately 81% specificity obtained in cross-validation and 80%/75% obtained in testing. In validation, the model predicted progression to ophthalmopathy a median of 6.5 months before onset, with about 64% sensitivity and more than 72% specificity.

Regarding this clonotype: No cognate antigen has been identified for it. No qualities accompany the bases; no much larger clone lies one base away.

The sample comprised peripheral blood or thyroid tissue (not recorded which). The rearrangement joined TRBV7-9 to TRBJ2-7; a confident D gene designation cannot be given. This receptor was identified in an adult woman with Graves' disease, either hyperthyroidism or ophthalmopathy (not recorded which). In nucleotide form, the sequence is TGTGCCAGCAGCTTCGATGAGGTTAACGAGCAGTACTTC. Translated, it reads CASSFDEVNEQYF.